The T cell receptor (beta chain) under discussion was sequenced for a study of blood T cell repertoires in COVID-19. Whole-study context: Samples taken during acute and convalescent COVID-19 were collected in the United States, Italy and Spain.

The authors' processing: From reference gene primer amplification, estimates of nucleated cell counts were derived. Generated by immunoSEQ multiplex PCR, the TCRdb table keeps only in-frame clones and is missing some. That table is the source of V, J and clone size, and D and trimming were worked out from the DNA. The sample contains 120,000 to 150,000 clones, roughly 84% of which appear only once. The ends were cut back, 8 bases at V and 0 bases at J, with 14 bases in the middle. CDR3 length: 14 amino acids. CDR1 MNHEY and CDR2 SVGAGI come from the germline V gene. This rearrangement joins TRBV6-5 to TRBJ2-7; the D gene is possibly TRBD2 (6 bases). The specimen was peripheral blood. This sequence was found in a young man with COVID-19, enrolled during active disease. The CDR3 here is CASPLGLCSYEQYF. In DNA form, the CDR3 reads TGTGCCAGCCCCCTGGGACTCTGCTCCTACGAGCAGTACTTC.